These 21 T cell receptor beta chains came from one sample sequenced in a study of blood T cell repertoires in COVID-19. The method was immunoSEQ multiplex PCR; TCRdb's version includes in-frame clones alone and lacks a portion of them. The data hold some 270,000 clones, with 90% observed a single time. Sequencing was done on a sample of peripheral blood. The receptors come from a woman in her fifties or sixties with COVID-19, enrolled during active disease.

This chain uses TRBV2 with TRBJ2-5, with D perhaps matching TRBD1 (5 bases). The germline V and J ends were trimmed by 0 bases and 5 bases, with 13 bases remaining between them. The CDR3 has 15 amino acids. Germline loops: CDR1 SNHLY, CDR2 FYNNEI. In DNA form, the CDR3 reads TGTGCCAGCAGTGAAGCTATCAGGGCGGAGGAGACCCAGTACTTC. Translation: CASSEAIRAEETQYF. Full variable domain (missing parts from reference TRBV2 and TRBJ2-5): EPEVTQTPSHQVTQMGQEVILRCVPISNHLYFYWYRQILGQKVEFLVSFYNNEISEKSEIFDDQFSVERPDGSNFTLKIRSTKLEDSAMYFCASSEAIRAEETQYFGPGTRLLVL.

J is TRBJ2-3 and V is TRBV7-3, with D possibly being TRBD2 (6 bases). The CDR3 is 15 amino acids. Germline assignment: CDR1 SGHTA and CDR2 FQGTGA. Trimming cost V 1 base and J 4 bases, with 12 bases left between them. CDR3 sequence (DNA): TGTGCCAGCAGCTTAAGTGCGGGGTCTCCAGATACGCAGTATTTT. Translated: CASSLSAGSPDTQYF.

This clone appeared once. This sequence joins TRBV7-9 and TRBJ2-7; D remains unclear. CDR3 length: 13 amino acids. The V end lost 1 base, the J end lost 6 bases, and 10 bases lay between the germline ends. Per germline, CDR1 SEHNR and CDR2 FQNEAQ (reference sequence). CDR3 DNA sequence: TGTGCCAGCAGCTTAGATGTCCGGGTCGAGCAGTACTTC. Translated: CASSLDVRVEQYF.

V gene TRBV3-1 (or the pseudogene TRBV3-2) combines with J gene TRBJ1-1; tentatively, D is TRBD1 (6 bases). CDR3 size: 14 residues. V was clipped by 2 bases and J by 1 base, with 8 bases between them. CDR1 is LGHDT, CDR2 YNNKEL, per germline (reference sequence). The CDR3 nucleotides are TGTGCCAGCAGCCAAAGGGACACGAACACTGAAGCTTTCTTT. It translates to CASSQRDTNTEAFF.

There are a few counts of this clone. The V call is TRBV10-3, the J call TRBJ2-3; 10 bases are a match to TRBD1. CDR3 size: 14 residues. Germline V gene lookup returns CDR1 ENHRY and CDR2 SYGVKD. Losses at the gene ends were 6 bases for V and 7 bases for J; bases not matched to a gene: 7. The CDR3 DNA sequence: TGTGCCATCAGAGGACAGGGGGTTGGTAATACGCAGTATTTT. Its translation is CAIRGQGVGNTQYF.

The chain employs TRBV3-1 (or the pseudogene TRBV3-2) and TRBJ2-3, with D perhaps TRBD2 (7 bases). V dropped 4 bases and J dropped 5 bases, with 13 bases sitting between them. The CDR3 runs to 14 residues. The V gene's germline CDR1 is LGHDT and CDR2 YNNKEL (reference sequence). Written as DNA, the CDR3 is TGTGCCAGCAGCCTCGCGGGGGCGGTAGATACGCAGTATTTT. Amino acid sequence: CASSLAGAVDTQYF.

V and J are TRBV6-2 or TRBV6-3 and TRBJ1-2, with D unresolved. The CDR3 extends over 12 amino acids. Germline-derived CDR1 and CDR2 are MNHEY and SVGEGT. Trimming shortened V by 2 bases and J by 7 bases, and 8 bases separated the two germline ends. The CDR3 coding sequence is TGTGCCAGCAGTTACGGGAGGGTTGGCTACACCTTC. Its protein product is CASSYGRVGYTF.

V is TRBV19 and J is TRBJ1-5; D gene uncertain. CDR3 length: 15 amino acids. Germline CDR1 is LNHDA and CDR2 is SQIVND (reference sequence). V was trimmed by 7 bases and J by 4 bases, leaving 17 bases between them. The CDR3 coding sequence is TGTGCCAGTAAAAGATCGGGTGGTGGGAATCAGCCCCAGCATTTT. As protein: CASKRSGGGNQPQHF.

This clone was recorded a few times. The chain joins TRBV5-1 to TRBJ1-4, with D tentatively TRBD1 (5 bases). Germline V lookup: CDR1 SGHRS, CDR2 YFSETQ. The CDR3 covers 14 residues. Trimming stripped 1 base from V and 7 bases from J, with 11 bases between. The CDR3, as DNA: TGCGCCAGCAGCTTGTCAGGGTTCGGTGAAAAACTGTTTTTT. This translates into CASSLSGFGEKLFF.

V gene TRBV7-9 combines with J gene TRBJ2-7, with 7 positions matching TRBD2. The CDR3 is 12 amino acids. Germline V lookup: CDR1 SEHNR, CDR2 FQNEAQ (reference sequence). V shed 3 bases and J 6 bases; nucleotides not matched to a gene: 2. Here the CDR3 DNA reads TGTGCCAGCAGCTTGGGAGGGGCCGAGCAGTACTTC. Protein: CASSLGGAEQYF.

CDR3 region: CASTSAGGEYF. The CDR3 bases are TGTGCCAGCACCTCGGCAGGGGGAGAGTACTTC. The V and J genes are TRBV6-5 and TRBJ2-7, with 7 nucleotides matching TRBD1. V lost 7 bases to trimming and J lost 11 bases; unmatched junction nucleotides: 8. The germline CDR1 and CDR2 sequences are MNHEY and SVGAGI. The CDR3 is made up of 11 amino acids.

This clone was recorded a few times. This chain uses TRBV5-4 with TRBJ1-3; 7 nucleotides align to TRBD1. This CDR3 comprises 15 residues. V gave up 7 bases and J gave up 1 base; unmatched junction bases: 8. Germline V gives CDR1 SGHNT, CDR2 YYREEE (reference sequence). DNA of the CDR3: TGTGCCAGCGAACAGGGGAGTGGGTCTGGAAACACCATATATTTT. It translates to CASEQGSGSGNTIYF.

This clone was observed a single time. The gene calls are TRBV5-6 and TRBJ2-1, with TRBD2 matching over 10 bases. The CDR3 is 15 amino acids. The ends lost 1 base at V and 8 bases at J; junction bases unmatched: 6. The germline gives CDR1 SGHDT, CDR2 YYEEEE. Here the CDR3 reads CASSLLKRGGYEQFF. CDR3 DNA sequence: TGTGCCAGCAGCTTGCTCAAGCGGGGGGGCTATGAGCAGTTCTTC. Full variable domain (outside the CDR3, taken from reference TRBV5-6 and TRBJ2-1): DAGVTQSPTHLIKTRGQQVTLRCSPKSGHDTVSWYQQALGQGPQFIFQYYEEEERQRGNFPDRFSGHQFPNYSSELNVNALLLGDSALYLCASSLLKRGGYEQFFGPGTRLTVL.

The V call is TRBV6-2 or TRBV6-3, the J call TRBJ1-6; possible D gene TRBD1, 5 bases. V was trimmed by 2 bases and J by 9 bases, leaving 14 bases between them. The germline V gene encodes CDR1 MNHEY and CDR2 SVGEGT. The CDR3 extends over 15 amino acids. The CDR3 protein is CASSYAQGVGSPLHF. The CDR3 coding sequence is TGTGCCAGCAGTTACGCGCAGGGCGTAGGTTCACCCCTCCACTTT.

The gene calls are TRBV3-1 (or the pseudogene TRBV3-2) and TRBJ1-2, with unresolved D. The V and J ends lost 0 bases and 5 bases respectively, with 4 bases between them. Germline-derived CDR1 and CDR2 are LGHDT and YNNKEL (reference sequence). The CDR3 length is 12 residues. The CDR3, as DNA: TGTGCCAGCAGCCAAGATACATATGGCTACACCTTC. This encodes CASSQDTYGYTF.

This chain links TRBV27 with TRBJ2-6; TRBD1 is a possible D gene (6 bases). This CDR3 is built from 16 residues. Per the germline V gene, CDR1 is MNHEY and CDR2 is SMNVEV (reference sequence). Trimming cost V 4 bases and J 0 bases, with 10 bases left between them. CDR3 protein: CASSWGLSSGANVLTF. The DNA of the CDR3 is TGTGCCAGCAGTTGGGGGCTAAGCTCTGGGGCCAACGTCCTGACTTTC. The full variable domain, completed using reference TRBV27 and TRBJ2-6, is EAQVTQNPRYLITVTGKKLTVTCSQNMNHEYMSWYRQDPGLGLRQIYYSMNVEVTDKGDVPEGYKVSRKEKRNFPLILESPSPNQTSLYFCASSWGLSSGANVLTFGAGSRLTVL.

This clone was picked up one time. The chain couples TRBV4-3 to TRBJ1-1; D uncertain. Germline V gives CDR1 LGHNA, CDR2 YSLEER. The CDR3 is 14 residues long. Trimming pared 0 bases from V and 0 bases from J, leaving 5 bases between. This CDR3 is CASSQEYMNTEAFF. Here the CDR3 DNA reads TGCGCCAGCAGCCAAGAGTACATGAACACTGAAGCTTTCTTT.

V is TRBV14 and J is TRBJ1-1; the match to TRBD1 covers 7 bases. The length of the CDR3 is 13 residues. J gave up 6 bases and V 6 bases, and 7 bases lay outside the gene matches. The germline V gene has CDR1 SGHDN and CDR2 FVKESK. CDR3 DNA: TGTGCCAGCAGGTCCAAGGGGGCGGCTGAAGCTTTCTTT. Its translation: CASRSKGAAEAFF.

This chain uses TRBV12-5 with TRBJ2-1, with 13 bases matching TRBD2. After removal of 6 bases from V and 6 bases from J, the junction contained 5 bases not matched to a gene. This CDR3 has 15 residues. Germline CDR1 is LGHNT and CDR2 is FRNRAP. CDR3 nucleotide sequence: TGTGCTAGTGGCTTCGGACTAGCGGGGGTCAATGAGCAGTTCTTC. Its protein product is CASGFGLAGVNEQFF.

The chain couples TRBV29-1 to TRBJ1-2; the match to TRBD1 covers 9 bases. With V trimmed by 7 bases and J by 8 bases, 8 bases remained unmatched. The CDR3 has 12 residues. Germline V gene lookup returns CDR1 SQVTM and CDR2 ANQGSEA. The CDR3 is CSDGDRARGYTF. The CDR3 DNA reads as TGCAGCGACGGGGACAGGGCGCGCGGCTACACCTTC.

DNA of the CDR3: TGTGCCAGCAGTTTATTAACAGGGAGTCGTGGCTACACCTTC. Translation: CASSLLTGSRGYTF. The gene calls are TRBV27 and TRBJ1-2; D possibly corresponds to TRBD1 (6 bases). V was pared by 1 base and J by 7 bases, with 13 bases between. Germline CDR1 MNHEY, CDR2 SMNVEV (reference sequence). This CDR3 has 14 amino acids.